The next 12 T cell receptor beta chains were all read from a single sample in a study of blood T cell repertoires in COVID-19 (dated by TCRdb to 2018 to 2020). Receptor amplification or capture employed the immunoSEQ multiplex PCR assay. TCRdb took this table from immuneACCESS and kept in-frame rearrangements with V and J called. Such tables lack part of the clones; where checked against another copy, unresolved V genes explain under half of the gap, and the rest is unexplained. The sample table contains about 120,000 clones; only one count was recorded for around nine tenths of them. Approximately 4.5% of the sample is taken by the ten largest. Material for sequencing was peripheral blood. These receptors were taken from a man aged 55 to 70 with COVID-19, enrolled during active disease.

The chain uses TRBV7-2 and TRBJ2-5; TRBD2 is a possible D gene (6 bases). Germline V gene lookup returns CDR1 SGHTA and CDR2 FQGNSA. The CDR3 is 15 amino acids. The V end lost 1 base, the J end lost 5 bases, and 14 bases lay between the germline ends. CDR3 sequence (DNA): TGTGCCAGCAGCTTAGACTCTAGCCGGGGGGAGACCCAGTACTTC. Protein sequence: CASSLDSSRGETQYF.

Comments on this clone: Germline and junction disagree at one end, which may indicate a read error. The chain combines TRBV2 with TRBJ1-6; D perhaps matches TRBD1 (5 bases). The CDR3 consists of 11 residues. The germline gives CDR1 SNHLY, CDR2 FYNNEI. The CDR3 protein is CASSERGTLGF. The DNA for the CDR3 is TGTGCCAGCAGTGAACGGGGGACCCTGGGCTTT. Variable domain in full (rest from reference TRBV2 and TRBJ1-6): EPEVTQTPSHQVTQMGQEVILRCVPISNHLYFYWYRQILGQKVEFLVSFYNNEISEKSEIFDDQFSVERPDGSNFTLKIRSTKLEDSAMYFCASSERGTLGFGNGTRLTVT.

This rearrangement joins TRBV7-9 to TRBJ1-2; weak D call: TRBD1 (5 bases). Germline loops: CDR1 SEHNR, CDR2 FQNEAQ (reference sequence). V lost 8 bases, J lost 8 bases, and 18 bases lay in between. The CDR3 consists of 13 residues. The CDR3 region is CASAAGGSMGYTF. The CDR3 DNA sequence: TGTGCCAGCGCCGCCGGGGGGAGTATGGGCTACACCTTC.

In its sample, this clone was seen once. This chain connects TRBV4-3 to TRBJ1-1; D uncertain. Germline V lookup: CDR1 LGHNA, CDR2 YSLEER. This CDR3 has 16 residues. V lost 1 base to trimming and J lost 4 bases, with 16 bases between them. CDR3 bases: TGCGCCAGCAGCCAAGCTGTCCGCGCCTCGGGCACTGAAGCTTTCTTT. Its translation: CASSQAVRASGTEAFF.

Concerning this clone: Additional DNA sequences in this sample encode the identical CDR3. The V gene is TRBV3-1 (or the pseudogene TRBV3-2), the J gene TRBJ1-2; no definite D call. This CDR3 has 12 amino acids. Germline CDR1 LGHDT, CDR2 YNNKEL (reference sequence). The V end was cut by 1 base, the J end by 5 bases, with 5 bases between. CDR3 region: CASSQGGYGYTF. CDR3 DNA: TGTGCCAGCAGCCAAGGAGGGTATGGCTACACCTTC.

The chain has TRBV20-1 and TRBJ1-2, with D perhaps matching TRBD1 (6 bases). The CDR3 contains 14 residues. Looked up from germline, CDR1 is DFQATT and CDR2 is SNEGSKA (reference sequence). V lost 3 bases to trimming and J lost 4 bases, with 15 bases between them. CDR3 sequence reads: CSASRGGGSYGYTF. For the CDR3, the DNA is TGCAGTGCTAGTAGGGGGGGTGGATCCTATGGCTACACCTTC.

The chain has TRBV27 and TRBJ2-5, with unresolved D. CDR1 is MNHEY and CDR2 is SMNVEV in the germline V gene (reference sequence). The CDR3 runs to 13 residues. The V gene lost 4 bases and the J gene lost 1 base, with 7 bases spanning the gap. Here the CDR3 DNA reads TGTGCCAGCAGTTCCCCCCTCCAAGAGACCCAGTACTTC. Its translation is CASSSPLQETQYF.

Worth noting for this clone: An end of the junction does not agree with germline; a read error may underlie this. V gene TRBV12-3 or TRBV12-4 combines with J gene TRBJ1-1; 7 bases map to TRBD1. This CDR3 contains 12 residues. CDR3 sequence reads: CCSGQTNTEAFF. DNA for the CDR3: TGCTGCTCGGGACAGACGAACACTGAAGCTTTCTTT.

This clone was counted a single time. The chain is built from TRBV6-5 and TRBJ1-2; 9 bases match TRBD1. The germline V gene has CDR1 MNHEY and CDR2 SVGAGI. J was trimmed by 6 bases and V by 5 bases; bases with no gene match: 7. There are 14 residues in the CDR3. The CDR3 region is CASSTGGALNGYTF. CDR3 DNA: TGTGCCAGCAGTACAGGGGGCGCATTGAATGGCTACACCTTC.

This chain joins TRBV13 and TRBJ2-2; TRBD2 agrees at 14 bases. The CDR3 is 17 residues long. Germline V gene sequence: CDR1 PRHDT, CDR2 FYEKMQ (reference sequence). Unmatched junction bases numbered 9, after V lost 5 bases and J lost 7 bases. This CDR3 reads CASSPQTSGGAHGELFF. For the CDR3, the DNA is TGTGCCAGCAGCCCCCAGACTAGCGGGGGGGCCCACGGGGAGCTGTTTTTT.

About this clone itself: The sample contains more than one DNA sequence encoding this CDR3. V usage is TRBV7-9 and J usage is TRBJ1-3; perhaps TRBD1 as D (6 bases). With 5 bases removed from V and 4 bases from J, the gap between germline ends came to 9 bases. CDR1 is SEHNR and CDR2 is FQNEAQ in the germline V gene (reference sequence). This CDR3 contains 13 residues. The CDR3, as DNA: TGTGCCAGCAGCCCCGGACAGGGAAACACCATATATTTT. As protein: CASSPGQGNTIYF.

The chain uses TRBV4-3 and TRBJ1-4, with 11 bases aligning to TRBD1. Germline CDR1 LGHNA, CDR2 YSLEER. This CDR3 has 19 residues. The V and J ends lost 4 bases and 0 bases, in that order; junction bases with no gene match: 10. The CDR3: CASSPGQGALVATNEKLFF. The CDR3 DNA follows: TGCGCCAGCAGCCCAGGACAGGGGGCACTTGTTGCAACTAATGAAAAACTGTTTTTT.